This TCR beta chain was documented in a study of blood T cell repertoires in COVID-19. Study in general: Sources were T cells, B-cell-depleted T cells, or PBMCs; the material itself was cDNA or gDNA.

Per the original methods: Using reference gene primer amplification, nucleated cell counts were estimated. Sequenced by immunoSEQ multiplex PCR; TCRdb stores in-frame clones only, minus some. V and J calls and clone size are those listed in that table; D and trimming were worked out from the DNA. The profile covers some 250,000 clones, with roughly 80% appearing a single time and 3.4% taken by the ten largest. This CDR3 has 13 residues. Germline CDR1 and CDR2: LNHNV and YYDKDF (reference sequence). V was clipped by 9 bases and J by 5 bases; unmatched bases: 4. The sample taken for sequencing was peripheral blood. The rearrangement uses TRBV15 and TRBJ2-1; 10 positions agree with TRBD2. This clonotype originated in a woman aged 18-30 years with acute or convalescent COVID-19. The CDR3 DNA reads TGTGCCACGTGGACTAGCGGCCACAATGAGCAGTTCTTC. Amino acids: CATWTSGHNEQFF.